This entry lists 14 T cell receptor beta chains sequenced from one sample in a study of radiation and T cells in renal cell carcinoma. The table came from immunoSEQ multiplex PCR; TCRdb's copy has only in-frame clones and leaves some out. The sample lists tens of thousands of clones, roughly 79% occurring once. Time point of the sample: blood 2 weeks post-SBRT. This sample's treatment: 15 Gy SBRT to primary tumor, nephrectomy 4 weeks later. The sequencing here drew on blood, taken from a patient whose treatment included radiotherapy and nephrectomy. All receptors come from a man aged 60 to 69 with renal cell carcinoma.

The rearrangement uses TRBV2 and TRBJ2-3; no clear D. The CDR3 consists of 11 residues. Germline V lookup: CDR1 SNHLY, CDR2 FYNNEI. Trimming took 5 bases from V and 3 from J, leaving 3 bases between them. The CDR3 DNA reads as TGTGCCAGCAGTAGTACAGATACGCAGTATTTT. It yields the protein CASSSTDTQYF.

This clone showed up just a few times. The V and J genes are TRBV11-3 and TRBJ1-6, with D perhaps TRBD1 (6 bases). Germline V CDR1 and CDR2: SGHNT, YENEEA. This CDR3 contains 13 residues. Between the trimmed V and J ends, which lost 8 bases and 4 bases, there was a span of 9 bases. The CDR3 nucleotides are TGTGCCAGCGCCACAGGGTATAATTCACCCCTCCACTTT. It yields the protein CASATGYNSPLHF.

The CDR3 sequence: CASSPAGTGNTEAFF. The DNA for the CDR3 is TGTGCCAGCAGCCCAGCCGGGACGGGGAACACTGAAGCTTTCTTT. The chain joins TRBV11-3 to TRBJ1-1; TRBD1 is a possible D gene (5 bases). V was cut by 5 bases and J by 1 base, with 14 bases left in between. The CDR3 consists of 15 residues. The V gene's germline CDR1 is SGHNT and CDR2 YENEEA.

A single count supports this clone. The gene calls are TRBV7-2 and TRBJ1-4; D is possibly TRBD1 (5 bases). The CDR3 loop spans 16 amino acids. Germline values: CDR1 SGHTA, CDR2 FQGNSA. Trimming pared 5 bases from V and 3 bases from J, leaving 16 bases between. CDR3: CASSPGGASANEKLFF. DNA of the CDR3: TGTGCCAGCAGCCCAGGCGGGGCGTCGGCTAATGAAAAACTGTTTTTT.

This chain uses TRBV7-8 with TRBJ1-1; TRBD1 matches at 7 bases. CDR1 SGHVS and CDR2 FQNEAQ come from the germline V gene. Losses at the gene ends were 6 bases for V and 3 bases for J; bases not matched to a gene: 4. The CDR3 has 13 residues. The CDR3 DNA follows: TGTGCCAGCAGTTCGACAGGGTACACTGAAGCTTTCTTT. Residues: CASSSTGYTEAFF.

The J gene is TRBJ1-1, the V gene TRBV5-8; D is unresolved. Germline assignment: CDR1 SGHTS and CDR2 YDEGEE. Trimming shortened V by 1 base and J by 1 base, and 8 bases separated the two germline ends. CDR3 length equals 14 residues. The CDR3 here is CASSLLRSNTEAFF. The DNA of the CDR3 is TGTGCCAGCAGCTTGCTTCGATCGAACACTGAAGCTTTCTTT.

CDR3 in amino acids: CASSVGPDGSYEQYF. For the CDR3, the DNA is TGTGCCAGCAGCGTAGGACCGGACGGCTCCTACGAGCAGTACTTC. The chain has TRBV9 and TRBJ2-7; D is unclear. There are 15 residues in the CDR3. Deletions cut 0 bases from V and 0 bases from J, with 10 bases between. Germline V lookup: CDR1 SGDLS, CDR2 YYNGEE.

The genes are TRBV7-8 and TRBJ1-1, with 7 bases fitting TRBD1. The germline gives CDR1 SGHVS, CDR2 FQNEAQ. The CDR3 loop spans 16 amino acids. V lost 5 bases and J lost 5; bases outside the gene matches: 14. The CDR3 loop reads CASSPRLGQLRTEAFF. DNA for the CDR3: TGTGCCAGCAGCCCGCGACTGGGACAGTTAAGGACTGAAGCTTTCTTT.

V gene TRBV5-4 combines with J gene TRBJ2-2; D gene uncertain. The CDR3 is 11 amino acids. V dropped 4 bases and J dropped 6 bases, with 4 bases sitting between them. Germline V gene data show CDR1 as SGHNT and CDR2 as YYREEE (reference sequence). In DNA, the CDR3 is TGTGCCAGCAGCGATGCCGGGGAGCTGTTTTTT. Translation gives CASSDAGELFF.

The V and J genes are TRBV9 and TRBJ2-1; 9 bases agree with TRBD2. Trimming at V came to 2 bases and at J to 8 bases, leaving 5 bases not matched to a gene. CDR1 is SGDLS, CDR2 YYNGEE, per germline. This CDR3 region has 14 residues. The CDR3 nucleotides are TGTGCCAGCAGCGTGGCGGGAGGGTGGCATGAGCAGTTCTTC. Translated, it gives CASSVAGGWHEQFF.

CDR3 residues: CASGTGPGGSGANVLTF. In DNA form, the CDR3 reads TGCGCCAGCGGGACGGGACCCGGGGGGTCTGGGGCCAACGTCCTGACTTTC. The rearrangement joins TRBV5-1 to TRBJ2-6, with TRBD2 matching over 7 bases. Trimming removed 7 bases from V and 1 base from J; junction bases left unmatched: 11. The CDR3 is made up of 17 amino acids. CDR1 is SGHRS and CDR2 is YFSETQ in the germline V gene. Combining the CDR3 with reference TRBV5-1 and TRBJ2-6 gives the whole variable domain KAGVTQTPRYLIKTRGQQVTLSCSPISGHRSVSWYQQTPGQGLQFLFEYFSETQRNKGNFPGRFSGRQFSNSRSEMNVSTLELGDSALYLCASGTGPGGSGANVLTFGAGSRLTVL.

The chain joins TRBV5-1 to TRBJ2-1, with 14 bases that match TRBD2. This CDR3 has 15 amino acids. With 3 bases clipped from V and 7 bases from J, the junction kept 3 bases outside the gene matches. Germline loops: CDR1 SGHRS, CDR2 YFSETQ. The CDR3 DNA reads TGCGCCAGCAGCTACGGGACTAGCGGGAGTAATGAGCAGTTCTTC. Translation gives CASSYGTSGSNEQFF.

DNA of the CDR3: TGTGCCAGCAGTAGACAGGGGAACACCGGGGAGCTGTTTTTT. Its protein is CASSRQGNTGELFF. This chain uses TRBV2 with TRBJ2-2; 7 nucleotides agree with TRBD1. V lost 5 bases to trimming and J lost 1 base; unmatched junction nucleotides: 1. CDR1 is SNHLY, CDR2 FYNNEI, per germline. The CDR3 totals 14 residues.

V and J are TRBV30 and TRBJ1-5; 9 bases line up with TRBD1. J lost 6 bases, V lost 5 bases, and 5 bases had no gene match. In germline, CDR1 is GTSNPN, CDR2 SVGIG (reference sequence). The CDR3 is made up of 13 amino acids. CDR3 amino acids: CAWSQGAFQPQHF. In DNA, the CDR3 is TGTGCCTGGTCACAGGGGGCTTTTCAGCCCCAGCATTTT.